The 27 T cell receptor beta chains below were found in one sample sequenced in a study of Tregs in tolerant kidney transplant recipients. Mixed chimerism was transient after nonmyeloablative marrow transplants from related graft donors. Data came from immunoSEQ multiplex PCR; TCRdb stores just in-frame clones and leaves some out. The sample lists about 64,000 clones, about 90% seen once, with 3.8% in the top ten. The starting material was CD4+ T cells from blood (PBMCs), obtained 6 months after the transplant. These TCRs come from a human patient who received a combined kidney and bone marrow transplant. A share of the T cells may be of graft donor origin.

CDR3 in amino acids: CASSLQGGNTEAFF. The CDR3 DNA is TGTGCCAGCAGTTTACAGGGCGGGAACACTGAAGCTTTCTTT. The gene calls are TRBV27 and TRBJ1-1, with a tentative D call TRBD1 (5 bases). The CDR3 runs 14 residues. CDR1 MNHEY and CDR2 SMNVEV come from the germline V gene (reference sequence). The ends were cut back, 2 bases at V and 1 base at J, with 8 bases in the middle.

The rearrangement uses TRBV5-4 and TRBJ2-3; TRBD2 matches at 13 bases. Germline CDR1 is SGHNT and CDR2 is YYREEE (reference sequence). The CDR3 is 16 residues long. Losses at the gene ends were 4 bases for V and 5 bases for J; bases not matched to a gene: 7. The CDR3 sequence: CASSPGLAGSGDTQYF. CDR3 in DNA: TGTGCCAGCAGCCCGGGACTAGCGGGGTCGGGAGATACGCAGTATTTT.

As concerns this clone: Other DNA sequences from this sample encode an identical CDR3 as well. The rearrangement joins TRBV19 to TRBJ2-2, with TRBD2 as a possible D gene (5 bases). The CDR3 has 12 amino acids. V was clipped by 7 bases and J by 3 bases, with 6 bases between them. Germline V gene sequence: CDR1 LNHDA, CDR2 SQIVND (reference sequence). CDR3 sequence (DNA): TGTGCCAGTACCGGGGACACCGGGGAGCTGTTTTTT. Translated, it gives CASTGDTGELFF.

This chain links TRBV6-4 with TRBJ2-1, with D perhaps TRBD2 (6 bases). The CDR3 has 13 residues. Germline CDR1 is MRHNA and CDR2 is SNTAGT. Trimming took off 6 bases at V and 0 bases at J, with 6 bases between the two ends. The chain's CDR3 is CASSGGSYNEQFF. CDR3 in DNA: TGTGCCAGCAGCGGGGGCTCCTACAATGAGCAGTTCTTC.

The V call is TRBV21-1, the J call TRBJ1-1. TRBV21-1 is given as a pseudogene. The CDR3 runs 12 residues. In DNA, the CDR3 is TGTGCCAGCAAATCTAGCCCCACTGAAGCTTTCTTT. Protein product: CASKSSPTEAFF.

The rearrangement links TRBV6-1 to TRBJ1-5, with D possibly matching TRBD1 (6 bases). The V end lost 4 bases, the J end lost 6 bases, and 10 bases lay between the germline ends. Germline CDR1 MNHNS, CDR2 SASEGT. This CDR3 spans 13 amino acids. The CDR3 DNA reads as TGTGCCAGCAGTGGGGGCAGGGGTCAGCCCCAGCATTTT. Its translation: CASSGGRGQPQHF.

The genes are TRBV5-6 and TRBJ1-1, with unresolved D. Germline CDR1 and CDR2: SGHDT and YYEEEE. Trimming removed 2 bases at V and 3 bases at J, with 8 bases between. The CDR3 extends over 13 amino acids. The CDR3 is CASSFDRDTEAFF. The CDR3 region has the DNA TGTGCCAGCAGCTTCGACCGGGACACTGAAGCTTTCTTT.

V gene TRBV9 combines with J gene TRBJ1-5, with 7 bases matching TRBD1. Trimming took 5 bases from V and 8 from J; bases not matched to a gene: 16. Per germline, CDR1 SGDLS and CDR2 YYNGEE. CDR3 length equals 16 residues. The DNA of the CDR3 is TGTGCCAGCAGACGCCCCGGGGACAGACCCCGGAAGCCCCAGCATTTT. It translates to CASRRPGDRPRKPQHF.

This rearrangement joins TRBV9 to TRBJ2-1; 8 nucleotides line up with TRBD1. Germline V gives CDR1 SGDLS, CDR2 YYNGEE. This CDR3 is 14 amino acids long. Losses at the gene ends were 3 bases for V and 10 bases for J; bases not matched to a gene: 9. CDR3 bases: TGTGCCAGCAGCGAATGGACAGGGCTAAAGGAGCAGTTCTTC. Translation: CASSEWTGLKEQFF.

The chain combines TRBV7-2 with TRBJ2-7; 8 bases are a match to TRBD2. Looked up from germline, CDR1 is SGHTA and CDR2 is FQGNSA. V lost 4 bases, J lost 2 bases, and 4 bases stayed unmatched. The CDR3 extends over 14 amino acids. The CDR3 DNA follows: TGTGCCAGCAGCTCCATAGCGGGGACCTACGAGCAGTACTTC. This encodes CASSSIAGTYEQYF.

This sequence joins TRBV5-1 and TRBJ2-1; D might be TRBD2 (6 bases). Trimming removed 3 bases from V and 5 bases from J, with 21 bases in between. The germline V gene encodes CDR1 SGHRS and CDR2 YFSETQ. There are 17 residues in the CDR3. The CDR3: CASSWIGGAGGNNEQFF. CDR3 in DNA: TGCGCCAGCAGCTGGATTGGAGGGGCAGGTGGAAACAATGAGCAGTTCTTC. The entire variable domain, with the rest obtained from reference TRBV5-1 and TRBJ2-1, is as follows: KAGVTQTPRYLIKTRGQQVTLSCSPISGHRSVSWYQQTPGQGLQFLFEYFSETQRNKGNFPGRFSGRQFSNSRSEMNVSTLELGDSALYLCASSWIGGAGGNNEQFFGPGTRLTVL.

This chain uses TRBV12-5 with TRBJ2-1, with TRBD1 matching 9 bases. V shed 1 base and J 3 bases; nucleotides not matched to a gene: 4. Germline lookup yields CDR1 LGHNT and CDR2 FRNRAP. The CDR3 has 16 residues. CDR3 loop: CASGLEPGQGYNEQFF. The CDR3 DNA follows: TGTGCTAGTGGTTTGGAACCGGGACAGGGCTACAATGAGCAGTTCTTC.

The chain employs TRBV19 and TRBJ1-5, with 7 nucleotides matching TRBD1. The CDR3 length is 15 residues. The junction had 7 bases not matched to a gene; V was cut back by 4 bases and J by 4 bases. Germline V CDR1 and CDR2: LNHDA, SQIVND (reference sequence). CDR3: CASSKQGIGNQPQHF. The DNA for the CDR3 is TGTGCCAGTAGTAAACAGGGGATCGGTAATCAGCCCCAGCATTTT.

This clone appeared a few times. The rearrangement uses TRBV5-4 and TRBJ2-1; TRBD1 might be the D (5 bases). Germline V gives CDR1 SGHNT, CDR2 YYREEE (reference sequence). The CDR3 contains 14 residues. The V end was cut by 4 bases, the J end by 3 bases, with 11 bases between. CDR3 coding DNA: TGTGCCAGCAGCCATGGGGCGGTCTACAATGAGCAGTTCTTC. It specifies CASSHGAVYNEQFF.

The J gene is TRBJ1-2, the V gene TRBV5-1; TRBD1 matches at 10 bases. The germline V gene has CDR1 SGHRS and CDR2 YFSETQ. The CDR3 is made up of 14 amino acids. With 4 bases clipped from V and 4 bases from J, the junction kept 4 bases outside the gene matches. The CDR3, as DNA: TGCGCCAGCAGCACCAGACAGGGGGCCTATGGCTACACCTTC. It specifies CASSTRQGAYGYTF.

A note on this clone: Since no conserved phenylalanine or tryptophan closes the CDR3, a read error is the likely cause. It is unclear where the CDR3 begins or ends on the DNA, so no DNA is shown, and the CDR3 is as TCRdb lists it. The rearrangement uses TRBV5-1 and TRBJ2-3; TRBD2, the table's D call, lacks a check against the DNA. CDR1 and CDR2 (germline): SGHRS, YFSETQ. 16 amino acids form the CDR3, both terminal residues included. The CDR3 sequence is CASSLVPGQAFGLAGV.

V usage is TRBV7-3 and J usage is TRBJ2-1; 7 bases match TRBD2. V lost 3 bases, J lost 4 bases, and 6 bases stayed unmatched. The germline CDR1 and CDR2 sequences are SGHTA and FQGTGA. This CDR3 is 15 amino acids long. CDR3 amino acids: CASSFRLAEYNEQFF. CDR3 sequence (DNA): TGTGCCAGCAGCTTTCGGCTAGCGGAATACAATGAGCAGTTCTTC.

The CDR3 DNA follows: TGTGCCAGCAGGAACCTTTTGCGGGGCTACACCTTC. Its protein product is CASRNLLRGYTF. This chain uses TRBV6-1 with TRBJ1-2; D remains unclear. The V gene's germline CDR1 is MNHNS and CDR2 SASEGT. The CDR3 has 12 amino acids. V was shortened by 6 bases and J by 8 bases, with 13 bases between the two germline ends.

The genes are TRBV13 and TRBJ1-5, with 8 bases fitting TRBD1. Germline CDR1 and CDR2: PRHDT and FYEKMQ (reference sequence). The CDR3 has 15 amino acids. V lost 2 bases and J lost 0; bases outside the gene matches: 0. CDR3 sequence reads: CASSLQGASNQPQHF. CDR3 nucleotides: TGTGCCAGCAGCTTACAGGGGGCTAGCAATCAGCCCCAGCATTTT.

A note on this clone: Mismatch with germline at one junction end may stem from a read error. This chain links TRBV7-2 with TRBJ2-7; possibly TRBD2 for D (5 bases). Germline lookup yields CDR1 SGHTA and CDR2 FQGNSA. This CDR3 spans 13 amino acids. Here the CDR3 DNA reads TGTGCCAGCACCTTAAGCCGGACTTACGAGCAGTACTTC. Its translation: CASTLSRTYEQYF.

The chain joins TRBV7-2 to TRBJ1-3; TRBD1 agrees at 7 bases. The trim removed 2 bases at V and 3 bases at J, leaving 4 bases unmatched. The CDR3 runs 15 residues. The germline gives CDR1 SGHTA, CDR2 FQGNSA. The CDR3 loop reads CASSLQGGSGNTIYF. CDR3 sequence (DNA): TGTGCCAGCAGCTTACAAGGGGGCAGTGGAAACACCATATATTTT.

The chain couples TRBV7-2 to TRBJ2-7; 10 bases are shared with TRBD2. The germline gives CDR1 SGHTA, CDR2 FQGNSA. The CDR3 spans 13 residues. Trimming cost V 4 bases and J 6 bases; bases outside gene matches: 3. The DNA for the CDR3 is TGTGCCAGCAGCTCTCTAGCGGGAGTCGAGCAGTACTTC. This gives the protein CASSSLAGVEQYF.

The chain couples TRBV4-3 to TRBJ2-3, with 9 bases lining up with TRBD2. This CDR3 spans 19 amino acids. Germline CDR1 LGHNA, CDR2 YSLEER. Trimming removed 0 bases from V and 5 bases from J; junction bases left unmatched: 15. This CDR3 reads CASSQDIAMAGGPGDTQYF. CDR3 sequence (DNA): TGCGCCAGCAGCCAAGATATCGCGATGGCGGGGGGGCCGGGAGATACGCAGTATTTT.

Turning to this clone: One junction end does not reproduce the germline sequence, and a read error may be involved. The sample has other DNA sequences that encode this CDR3 too. V usage is TRBV9 and J usage is TRBJ1-6; D uncertain. There are 14 residues in the CDR3. The germline CDR1 and CDR2 sequences are SGDLS and YYNGEE. The CDR3 here is CASSVGHSNSPLHF. The DNA for the CDR3 is TGTGCCAGCAGCGTAGGCCACTCAAATTCCCCCCTCCACTTT.

The chain couples TRBV7-9 to TRBJ1-1; TRBD1 aligns across 8 bases. CDR1 and CDR2 from the germline V gene are SEHNR and FQNEAQ (reference sequence). The trim removed 4 bases at V and 10 bases at J, leaving 8 bases unmatched. The CDR3 consists of 13 residues. The CDR3 reads CASSSGDRGGAFF. As DNA, the CDR3 is TGTGCCAGCAGCTCCGGTGACAGGGGAGGAGCTTTCTTT.

The CDR3: CASSLGLAGTGELFF. The DNA of the CDR3 is TGCGCCAGCAGCTTGGGGCTAGCGGGAACCGGGGAGCTGTTTTTT. This chain uses TRBV5-1 with TRBJ2-2; 9 bases fit TRBD2. The V gene's germline CDR1 is SGHRS and CDR2 YFSETQ. The length of the CDR3 is 15 residues. J gave up 5 bases and V 0 bases, and 2 bases lay outside the gene matches.

The chain carries TRBV18 and TRBJ1-2; TRBD1 matches 9 bases. Germline V gives CDR1 KGHSH, CDR2 LQKENI. The CDR3 contains 15 residues. J gave up 6 bases and V 1 base, and 6 bases lay outside the gene matches. The CDR3 here is CASSPQDRGLNGYTF. In nucleotides, the CDR3 is TGTGCCAGCTCACCACAGGACAGGGGCTTGAATGGCTACACCTTC. Full variable domain (outside the CDR3, taken from reference TRBV18 and TRBJ1-2): NAGVMQNPRHLVRRRGQEARLRCSPMKGHSHVYWYRQLPEEGLKFMVYLQKENIIDESGMPKERFSAEFPKEGPSILRIQQVVRGDSAAYFCASSPQDRGLNGYTFGSGTRLTVV.